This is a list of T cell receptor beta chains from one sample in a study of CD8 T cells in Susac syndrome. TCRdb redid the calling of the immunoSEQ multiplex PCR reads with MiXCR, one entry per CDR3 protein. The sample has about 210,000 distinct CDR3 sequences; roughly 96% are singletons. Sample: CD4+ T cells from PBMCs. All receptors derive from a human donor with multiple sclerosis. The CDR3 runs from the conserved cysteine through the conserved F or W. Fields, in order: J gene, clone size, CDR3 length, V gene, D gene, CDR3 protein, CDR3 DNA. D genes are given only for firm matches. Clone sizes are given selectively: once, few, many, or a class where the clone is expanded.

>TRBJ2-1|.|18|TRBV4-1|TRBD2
CASSLWTSGGTAYNEQFF
TGCGCCAGCAGCCTTTGGACTAGCGGGGGGACCGCATACAATGAGCAGTTCTTC
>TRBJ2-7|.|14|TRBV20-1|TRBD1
CSAVPGTGRSEQYF
TGCAGTGCTGTCCCCGGGACAGGGAGATCCGAGCAGTACTTC
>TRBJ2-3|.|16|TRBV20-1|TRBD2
CSARGLAGASTDTQYF
TGCAGTGCTAGAGGACTAGCGGGGGCTAGCACAGATACGCAGTATTTT
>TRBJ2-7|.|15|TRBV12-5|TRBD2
CASGLSSGRAYEQYF
TGTGCTAGTGGTTTGAGTAGCGGGAGGGCCTACGAGCAGTACTTC
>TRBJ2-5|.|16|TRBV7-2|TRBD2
CASSLALAGAQETQYF
TGTGCCAGCAGCTTAGCGCTAGCGGGGGCCCAAGAGACCCAGTACTTC
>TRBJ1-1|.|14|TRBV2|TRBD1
CASSRQGANTEAFF
TGTGCCAGCAGTAGACAGGGGGCGAACACTGAAGCTTTCTTT
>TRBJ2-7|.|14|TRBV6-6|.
CASKKGRTDYEQYF
TGTGCCAGCAAGAAGGGGCGGACGGACTACGAGCAGTACTTC
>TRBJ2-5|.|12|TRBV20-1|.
CSARTNQETQYF
TGCAGTGCTAGGACAAACCAAGAGACCCAGTACTTC
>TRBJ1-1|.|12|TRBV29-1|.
CSVVWTVAEAFF
TGCAGCGTGGTATGGACAGTCGCTGAAGCTTTCTTT
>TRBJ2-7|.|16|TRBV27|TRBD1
CASTPLGDRGTYEQYF
TGTGCCAGCACCCCACTGGGGGACAGGGGTACCTACGAGCAGTACTTC
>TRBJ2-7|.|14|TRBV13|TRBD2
CASSRAGVRYEQYF
TGTGCCAGCAGCCGAGCGGGAGTACGGTACGAGCAGTACTTC
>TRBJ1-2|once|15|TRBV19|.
CASSVTGATNYGYTF
TGTGCCAGTAGTGTCACGGGGGCCACTAACTATGGCTACACCTTC
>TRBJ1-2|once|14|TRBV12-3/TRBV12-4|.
CASSLGKGNYGYTF
TGTGCCAGCAGTTTAGGAAAGGGGAACTATGGCTACACCTTC
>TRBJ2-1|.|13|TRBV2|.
CASSQRGVWEQFF
TGTGCCAGCAGTCAAAGGGGGGTATGGGAGCAGTTCTTC
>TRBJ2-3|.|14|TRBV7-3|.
CASSRRRSGDTQYF
TGTGCCAGCAGCCGTCGCAGGTCAGGAGATACGCAGTATTTT
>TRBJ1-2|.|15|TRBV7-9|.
CASSLAAGVNYGYTF
TGTGCCAGCAGCTTAGCGGCCGGCGTTAACTATGGCTACACCTTC
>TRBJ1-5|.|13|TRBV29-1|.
CSVEDSADRPQHF
TGCAGCGTTGAAGATTCTGCCGACAGACCCCAGCATTTT
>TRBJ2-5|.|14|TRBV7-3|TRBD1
CASSILDRVETQYF
TGTGCCAGCAGCATCCTAGACAGGGTAGAGACCCAGTACTTC
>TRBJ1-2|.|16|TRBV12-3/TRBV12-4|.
CASSPFEGEPNYGYTF
TGTGCCAGCAGTCCCTTCGAAGGGGAACCTAACTATGGCTACACCTTC
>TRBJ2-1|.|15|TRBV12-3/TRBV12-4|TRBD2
CASSSGLAGGDEQFF
TGTGCCAGCAGCTCAGGACTAGCGGGTGGGGATGAGCAGTTCTTC
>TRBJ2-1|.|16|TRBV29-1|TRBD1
CSVEGRDRGPRNEQFF
TGCAGCGTTGAAGGGAGAGACAGGGGGCCTAGGAATGAGCAGTTCTTC
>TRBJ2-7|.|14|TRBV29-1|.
CSAGTGLGSYEQYF
TGCAGCGCAGGAACAGGGCTTGGTTCCTACGAGCAGTACTTC
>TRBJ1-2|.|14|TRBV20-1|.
CSARGRGGYYGYTF
TGCAGTGCTAGGGGGAGGGGCGGCTACTATGGCTACACCTTC